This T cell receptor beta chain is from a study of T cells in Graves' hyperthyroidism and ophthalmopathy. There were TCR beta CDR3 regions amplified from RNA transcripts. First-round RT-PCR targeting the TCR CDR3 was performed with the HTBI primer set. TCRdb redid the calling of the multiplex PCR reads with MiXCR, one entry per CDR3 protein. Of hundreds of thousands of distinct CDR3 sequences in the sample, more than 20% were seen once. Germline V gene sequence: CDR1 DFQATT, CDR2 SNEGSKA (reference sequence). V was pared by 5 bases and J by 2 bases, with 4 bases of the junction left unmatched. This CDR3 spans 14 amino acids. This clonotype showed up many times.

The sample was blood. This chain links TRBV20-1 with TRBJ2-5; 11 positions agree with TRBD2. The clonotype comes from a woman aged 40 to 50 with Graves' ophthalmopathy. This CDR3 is CSAQGLAAQETQYF. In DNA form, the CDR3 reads TGCAGTGCTCAGGGACTAGCGGCTCAAGAGACCCAGTACTTC.